Listed below are T cell receptor beta chains from one sample, sequenced in a study of T cell responses to AZD1222 COVID-19 vaccine. Assay: immunoSEQ multiplex PCR; the TCRdb copy retains only in-frame clones and omits some. Found here are roughly 150,000 clones, around nine tenths of them singletons; the top ten hold about 1.6%. Source: peripheral blood, taken 28 days after the second AZD1222 dose. Receptors were obtained from an adult who received the AZD1222 COVID-19 vaccine. Both conserved end residues are part of each CDR3. The D gene is left open where the match is weak. For some rows the clone size is stated as once, few or many, or as a class when expanded; others skip it.

D gene,V gene,clone size,J gene,CDR3 protein,CDR3 DNA
.,TRBV25-1,once,TRBJ2-3,CASSGTARPTDTQYF,TGTGCCAGCAGTGGAACGGCGCGGCCCACAGATACGCAGTATTTT
.,TRBV7-9,.,TRBJ2-5,CASRRGSAPQETQYF,TGTGCCAGCCGTAGGGGGAGCGCCCCCCAAGAGACCCAGTACTTC
TRBD1,TRBV28,.,TRBJ1-1,CASSKDRTNTEAFF,TGTGCCAGCAGTAAGGACAGGACGAACACTGAAGCTTTCTTT
.,TRBV2,once,TRBJ1-5,CASSEAGDERDQPQHF,TGTGCCAGCAGTGAAGCGGGGGATGAACGCGATCAGCCCCAGCATTTT
.,TRBV28,once,TRBJ2-7,CASSTFPWGSFSYEQYF,TGTGCCAGCAGTACTTTTCCATGGGGTTCCTTCTCCTACGAGCAGTACTTC
.,TRBV2,.,TRBJ2-5,CASSTNTQETQYF,TGTGCCAGCAGTACAAATACGCAAGAGACCCAGTACTTC
.,TRBV24-1,few,TRBJ2-7,CATSDLRQGSEQYF,TGTGCCACCAGTGATTTACGGCAGGGGAGCGAGCAGTACTTC
.,TRBV5-1,.,TRBJ2-7,CASSSATGREQYF,TGCGCCAGCAGCTCAGCGACAGGGAGGGAGCAGTACTTC
TRBD1,TRBV19,.,TRBJ1-1,CASRRQGRAFF,TGTGCCAGTAGAAGACAGGGGCGAGCTTTCTTT
.,TRBV12-3/TRBV12-4,.,TRBJ2-1,CASSLSREQFF,TGTGCCAGCAGTTTAAGCCGTGAGCAGTTCTTC
TRBD1,TRBV27,.,TRBJ1-5,CASSRQGALTQHF,TGTGCCAGCAGTAGACAGGGGGCCCTCACCCAGCATTTT
.,TRBV12-3/TRBV12-4,.,TRBJ2-7,CASSRAGSYEQYF,TGTGCCAGCAGTCGAGCGGGCTCCTACGAGCAGTACTTC
TRBD1,TRBV7-2,.,TRBJ1-2,CASSLRTGGADGYTF,TGTGCCAGCAGCCTCCGGACAGGGGGCGCCGATGGCTACACCTTC
.,TRBV14,.,TRBJ2-2,CASSQVVAGELFF,TGTGCCAGCAGCCAAGTAGTGGCCGGGGAGCTGTTTTTT
.,TRBV19,once,TRBJ1-2,CASSRDTYYGYTF,TGTGCCAGTAGTCGGGACACATACTATGGCTACACCTTC
.,TRBV19,.,TRBJ1-5,CASRAGHLSNQPQHF,TGTGCCAGTAGGGCGGGACACCTTAGCAATCAGCCCCAGCATTTT
.,TRBV9,.,TRBJ2-4,CASSVDLAKNIQYF,TGTGCCAGCAGCGTAGATCTAGCCAAAAACATTCAGTACTTC
.,TRBV6-5,.,TRBJ1-2,CASSPGRGYTF,TGTGCCAGCAGCCCCGGACGGGGCTACACCTTC
.,TRBV6-6,.,TRBJ2-2,CASRRPGLSNTGELFF,TGTGCCTCTCGTCGCCCGGGACTGTCGAACACCGGGGAGCTGTTTTTT
.,TRBV7-3,.,TRBJ2-3,CASSFSGVRGDTQYF,TGTGCCAGCAGCTTTTCGGGAGTTCGTGGAGATACGCAGTATTTT
TRBD1,TRBV28,once,TRBJ2-1,CASSPRTGRDEQFF,TGTGCCAGCAGTCCCAGGACAGGGCGGGATGAGCAGTTCTTC
TRBD2,TRBV5-1,.,TRBJ2-5,CASSWRAGAGGLQETQYF,TGCGCCAGCAGCTGGAGAGCGGGGGCGGGGGGTTTACAAGAGACCCAGTACTTC
.,TRBV6-5,few,TRBJ2-7,CAAQISYEQYF,TGTGCCGCCCAAATCTCCTACGAGCAGTACTTC
.,TRBV5-1,few,TRBJ1-1,CASSLAQGKSEAFF,TGCGCCAGCAGCTTGGCCCAGGGGAAAAGTGAAGCTTTCTTT
TRBD1,TRBV10-3,once,TRBJ2-6,CAIRDRGKASGANVLTF,TGTGCCATCAGGGACAGGGGCAAAGCCTCTGGGGCCAACGTCCTGACTTTC
.,TRBV7-9,.,TRBJ2-7,CEGGYEQYF,TGTGAGGGTGGCTACGAGCAGTACTTC
.,TRBV7-2,.,TRBJ2-3,CASSAPGADTQYF,TGTGCCAGCAGCGCTCCAGGGGCAGATACGCAGTATTTT
.,TRBV11-2,.,TRBJ1-5,CASSDRFNQPQHF,TGTGCCAGCAGCGACAGATTCAATCAGCCCCAGCATTTT
.,TRBV5-1,.,TRBJ1-3,CASSFPDSGNTIYF,TGCGCCAGCAGCTTTCCGGACAGTGGAAACACCATATATTTT
TRBD2,TRBV11-2,few,TRBJ2-1,CASSVTSGSYNEQFF,TGTGCCAGCAGCGTCACTAGCGGCTCCTACAATGAGCAGTTCTTC
.,TRBV7-8,.,TRBJ2-3,CASSLGGADTQYF,TGTGCCAGCAGCTTAGGAGGGGCGGATACGCAGTATTTT
TRBD2,TRBV24-1,.,TRBJ2-2,CATSDQRERNTGELFF,TGTGCCACCAGTGATCAGCGGGAGAGGAACACCGGGGAGCTGTTTTTT
.,TRBV7-9,.,TRBJ2-7,CASSEPPWGLRPNLPYF,TGTGCCAGCAGCGAACCCCCTTGGGGCCTACGGCCGAATTTGCCGTACTTC
.,TRBV2,.,TRBJ1-2,CASSEENYGYTF,TGTGCCAGCAGTGAAGAGAACTATGGCTACACCTTC
.,TRBV15,.,TRBJ1-1,CATSREGYRASEAFF,TGTGCCACCAGCAGAGAAGGTTACAGGGCCTCTGAAGCTTTCTTT
TRBD1,TRBV6-1,.,TRBJ2-1,CASSEWGTGTNEQFF,TGTGCCAGCAGTGAATGGGGGACAGGGACCAATGAGCAGTTCTTC
TRBD2,TRBV3-1/TRBV3-2,.,TRBJ2-1,CASSLFSGSSYNEQFF,TGTGCCAGCAGCCTGTTTAGCGGGAGCTCCTACAATGAGCAGTTCTTC
.,TRBV7-6,.,TRBJ1-5,CASSLDRNSNQPQHF,TGTGCCAGCAGCTTAGACAGGAATAGCAATCAGCCCCAGCATTTT
.,TRBV7-9,.,TRBJ1-1,CASSEPVPGLGVPEAFF,TGTGCCAGCAGCGAGCCCGTCCCGGGCCTGGGGGTTCCGGAAGCTTTCTTT
.,TRBV5-6,.,TRBJ1-2,CASSLDYGYTF,TGTGCCAGCAGCTTGGACTATGGCTACACCTTC
TRBD1,TRBV5-1,.,TRBJ2-7,CASSLGDSGGEQYF,TGCGCCAGCAGCTTGGGGGATTCAGGGGGCGAGCAGTACTTC
TRBD1,TRBV19,.,TRBJ1-5,CASSIEGGTGAFNQPQHF,TGTGCCAGTAGTATAGAGGGTGGGACAGGGGCCTTCAATCAGCCCCAGCATTTT
.,TRBV5-1,.,TRBJ2-7,CASSLAVTSSYYEQYF,TGCGCCAGCAGCTTGGCCGTGACTAGTTCTTACTACGAGCAGTACTTC
TRBD2,TRBV29-1,.,TRBJ2-1,CSVHLLAGGPRYNEQFF,TGCAGCGTGCATCTACTAGCGGGAGGGCCAAGGTACAATGAGCAGTTCTTC
.,TRBV19,.,TRBJ1-3,CASSIVREIAGNTIYF,TGTGCCAGTAGTATAGTTCGGGAAATCGCTGGAAACACCATATATTTT
TRBD2,TRBV2,.,TRBJ2-5,CASSPNRGVGETQYF,TGTGCCAGCAGCCCCAACCGGGGGGTGGGAGAGACCCAGTACTTC
TRBD2,TRBV25-1,.,TRBJ2-1,CASSERLAGVNEQFF,TGTGCCAGCAGTGAAAGGCTAGCGGGAGTAAATGAGCAGTTCTTC
TRBD1,TRBV7-9,.,TRBJ2-2,CASTQGGTGMPGELFF,TGTGCCAGCACCCAGGGTGGGACAGGGATGCCCGGGGAGCTGTTTTTT
.,TRBV28,.,TRBJ2-7,CASSPTGPDYEQYF,TGTGCCAGCAGCCCTACGGGACCGGACTACGAGCAGTACTTC
TRBD1,TRBV6-5,.,TRBJ2-3,CASSYSRTGGTDTQYF,TGTGCCAGCAGTTACTCTCGGACAGGGGGCACAGATACGCAGTATTTT
.,TRBV7-9,once,TRBJ2-1,CASSSTHSGRVNEQFF,TGTGCCAGCAGCTCTACCCACTCGGGCCGCGTGAATGAGCAGTTCTTC
.,TRBV7-8,.,TRBJ1-5,CASSPTGGGNQPQHF,TGTGCCAGCAGCCCTACAGGTGGGGGGAATCAGCCCCAGCATTTT
.,TRBV28,.,TRBJ2-7,CASEPWASSSYEQYF,TGTGCCAGCGAACCTTGGGCGTCAAGCTCCTACGAGCAGTACTTC
TRBD1,TRBV3-1/TRBV3-2,once,TRBJ1-1,CASLPWGQGQNTEAFF,TGTGCCAGTTTGCCCTGGGGACAGGGCCAGAACACTGAAGCTTTCTTT
.,TRBV11-2,.,TRBJ1-1,CASSFNTEAFF,TGTGCCAGCAGCTTCAACACTGAAGCTTTCTTT